This record covers a single T cell receptor beta chain. Its antigen is unknown. This sample was taken from a study of vaccination effects on CD4 cells after COVID-19. Antigen-specific CD4+ T cells were first expanded with viral peptide pools by the ViraFEST assay and only then sequenced. CD4+ T cells were isolated after 10 days of culture. Neither prior SARS-CoV-2 infection nor positive nucleocapsid antibodies were present in the vaccine recipients. TCRdb's table, derived via immunoSEQ multiplex PCR, lists solely in-frame clones and lacks some. The repertoire includes 20,000 to 25,000 clones, 65% to 85% of them detected once, and roughly 25% sits in the top ten. V dropped 5 bases and J dropped 11; count of bases not matched to a gene: 3. Germline V lookup: CDR1 GTSNPN, CDR2 SVGIG (reference sequence). This CDR3 comprises 10 residues.

The sequencing here drew on CD4+ T cells from PBMCs cultured with HCoV-NL63 spike peptides, taken before COVID-19 vaccination. The TCR comes from a human donor who received a COVID-19 vaccine. The chain joins TRBV30 to TRBJ1-2; 9 nucleotides match TRBD1. The CDR3 region is CAWDRGIYTF. The DNA for the CDR3 is TGTGCCTGGGACAGGGGGATTTACACCTTC.